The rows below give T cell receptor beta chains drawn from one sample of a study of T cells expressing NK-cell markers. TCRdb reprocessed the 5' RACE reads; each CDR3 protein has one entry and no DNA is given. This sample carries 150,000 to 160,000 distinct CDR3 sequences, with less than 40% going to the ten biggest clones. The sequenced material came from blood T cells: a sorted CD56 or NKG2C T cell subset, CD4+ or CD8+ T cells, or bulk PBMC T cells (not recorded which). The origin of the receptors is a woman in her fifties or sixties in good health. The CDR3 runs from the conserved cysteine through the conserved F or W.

CASSSKRTALESNTQYF | TRBJ2-3 | 17 | TRBV7-8
CASSPPGGGQETQYF | TRBJ2-5 | 15 | TRBV6-5
CASSVREGTRNNEQFF | TRBJ2-1 | 16 | TRBV9
CASSAQREGSPYNEQFF | TRBJ2-1 | 17 | TRBV6-1
CATSDIGQGDTTGELFF | TRBJ2-2 | 17 | TRBV24-1
CSATQGTDTGELFF | TRBJ2-2 | 14 | TRBV20-1
CASSRLETQYF | TRBJ2-5 | 11 | TRBV25-1
CASSLTTSGSDTQYF | TRBJ2-3 | 15 | TRBV7-3
CSVETKRDTEAFF | TRBJ1-1 | 13 | TRBV29-1
CASSEEGPTYNEQFF | TRBJ2-1 | 15 | TRBV6-5
CASSLATKVHGELFF | TRBJ2-2 | 15 | TRBV11-2
CASSYSGQGGEQYF | TRBJ2-7 | 14 | TRBV7-9
CASSQDRGGTEAFF | TRBJ1-1 | 14 | TRBV4-1
CASSQASSGAPGELFF | TRBJ2-2 | 16 | TRBV4-1
CASSSGGSSLEDTQYF | TRBJ2-3 | 16 | TRBV11-3
CSVREGAGARETQYF | TRBJ2-5 | 15 | TRBV29-1
CASSLPGLGFNEQFF | TRBJ2-1 | 15 | TRBV27
CASSLDLGNTEAFF | TRBJ1-1 | 14 | TRBV7-2
CASSLPTGGRHEKLFF | TRBJ1-4 | 16 | TRBV28
CASTPWAGAEGNEQFF | TRBJ2-1 | 16 | TRBV2
CASRPLGQNTEAFF | TRBJ1-1 | 14 | TRBV6-6
CASSQVLGDQPQHF | TRBJ1-5 | 14 | TRBV4-1
CASSESGGYEQYF | TRBJ2-7 | 13 | TRBV7-9
CASSSTYGTSYEQYF | TRBJ2-7 | 15 | TRBV12-3/TRBV12-4
CASRRTQGWAEAFF | TRBJ1-1 | 14 | TRBV28
CASSPPGSEAKNIQYF | TRBJ2-4 | 16 | TRBV3-1
CASRTSLSSETQYF | TRBJ2-5 | 14 | TRBV27
CASSSGTGGAAFF | TRBJ1-1 | 13 | TRBV13
CASKLVAGEQFF | TRBJ2-1 | 12 | TRBV25-1
CASSVGTSGSRNEQYF | TRBJ2-7 | 16 | TRBV9
CASSDRPSGTYNEQFF | TRBJ2-1 | 16 | TRBV5-1
CASSIGTSGSYYNEQFF | TRBJ2-1 | 17 | TRBV7-6
CASSFWSSGRGGDTQYF | TRBJ2-3 | 17 | TRBV12-3/TRBV12-4
CASSLGTDFSEAFF | TRBJ1-1 | 14 | TRBV27
CASSQFFAGMDYGADTQYF | TRBJ2-3 | 19 | TRBV4-1
CASSSSDRGTNQPQHF | TRBJ1-5 | 16 | TRBV6-6
CASLRPGPYEQYF | TRBJ2-7 | 13 | TRBV28
CASNARWLAGGETQYF | TRBJ2-5 | 16 | TRBV28
CSATRDFDRIPTVDTQYF | TRBJ2-3 | 18 | TRBV20-1
CATSLGLAEYNEQFF | TRBJ2-1 | 15 | TRBV15
CSARDLSTYEQYF | TRBJ2-7 | 13 | TRBV20-1
CATSRDGGHQETQYF | TRBJ2-5 | 15 | TRBV15
CASSQLAGVEGQYF | TRBJ2-7 | 14 | TRBV4-1
CASSHGGGSYNEQFF | TRBJ2-1 | 15 | TRBV7-2
CASSLTPGLAGAGETQYF | TRBJ2-5 | 18 | TRBV27
CASSYENPRGYNEQFF | TRBJ2-1 | 16 | TRBV6-2/TRBV6-3
CASSPVPGGEEQYF | TRBJ2-7 | 14 | TRBV5-1
CASSFGLSIGNEQFF | TRBJ2-1 | 15 | TRBV12-3/TRBV12-4
CSAQSGDAYEQYF | TRBJ2-7 | 13 | TRBV20-1
CASSRNRERFPQNIQYF | TRBJ2-4 | 17 | TRBV3-1
CASSNEQGFGEAFF | TRBJ1-1 | 14 | TRBV5-1
CASSSWAGNTEAFF | TRBJ1-1 | 14 | TRBV6-6
CSEYDLTGNTEAFF | TRBJ1-1 | 14 | TRBV29-1
CASSSRRGSGTDTQYF | TRBJ2-3 | 16 | TRBV11-2
CASSLGASSNQPQHF | TRBJ1-5 | 15 | TRBV7-9